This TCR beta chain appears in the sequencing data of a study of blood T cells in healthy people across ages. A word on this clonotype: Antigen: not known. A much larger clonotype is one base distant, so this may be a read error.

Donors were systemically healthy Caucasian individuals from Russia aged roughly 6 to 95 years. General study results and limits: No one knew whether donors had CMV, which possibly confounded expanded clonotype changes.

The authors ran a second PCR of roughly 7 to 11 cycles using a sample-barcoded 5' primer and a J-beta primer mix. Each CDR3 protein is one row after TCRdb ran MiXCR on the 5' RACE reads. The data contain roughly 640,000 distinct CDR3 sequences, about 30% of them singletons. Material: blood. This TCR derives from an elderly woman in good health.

CDR3 in DNA: TGTGCCAGCAGCTTAGAGCTACCGGGACAGTACAATGAGCAGTACTTC. This gives the protein CASSLELPGQYNEQYF. V is TRBV7-9 and J is TRBJ2-1; 7 nucleotides agree with TRBD1. TRBJ2-7 matches the DNA end more closely, so the J call is doubtful. This CDR3 comprises 16 residues. Germline V CDR1 and CDR2: SEHNR, FQNEAQ (reference sequence).